This T cell receptor (beta chain) was captured by sequencing in a study of T-cell reconstitution after alpha-beta-depleted transplantation in children. Unique molecular identifiers were used to barcode this TCRbeta library. TCRdb reprocessed the PCR reads via MiXCR and lists one record per CDR3 protein. The data contain more than 550,000 distinct CDR3 sequences, approximately 10% of them singletons. This TCR was sampled from a human donor who donated a stem cell graft to a child with acute myeloid leukemia. The source was PBMCs from the stem cell graft donor, collected from the stem cell graft.

The CDR3 loop is CAWKREQSSTDTQYF. The CDR3 nucleotides read TGTGCCTGGAAGCGGGAACAGTCCAGCACAGATACGCAGTATTTT. The chain combines TRBV30 with TRBJ2-3; 7 nucleotides match TRBD2. There are 15 residues in the CDR3. Looked up from germline, CDR1 is GTSNPN and CDR2 is SVGIG (reference sequence). With V trimmed by 4 bases and J by 0 bases, 7 bases remained unmatched.